Given below is one TCR beta chain in context. The target antigen is unknown. Treatment specified: roughly 19 received Ad26.COV2.S at low or high dose, single or two shots; a few received placebo; per-sample allocation not given. Each sample was drawn 63 days after the first injection (of vaccine or placebo). The vaccine antigen was prefusion-stabilized Wuhan SARS-CoV-2 spike. Generated by immunoSEQ multiplex PCR, the TCRdb table keeps only in-frame clones and is missing some. Of about 390,000 clones in the sample, 70% to 90% are singletons; the top ten hold approximately 3.7%. The CDR3 runs to 14 residues. Germline CDR1 is SGHTS and CDR2 is YDEGEE. Trimming cost V 0 bases and J 8 bases, with 15 bases left between them. The record originates from a study of Ad26.COV2.S vaccination and SARS-CoV-2 variants. Study-level background: Donor got 5x10^10 or 1x10^11 viral particles of Ad26.COV2.S. Overall study results and limits: Similar non-spike TCR breadth was seen in vaccine and placebo recipients. Vaccine recipients showed a spike-specific TCR breadth that was higher than in placebo recipients.

Sequenced here: peripheral blood, sampled in a trial of Ad26.COV2.S vaccine versus placebo. The receptor's source is a person between 18 and 60 years old who received the Ad26.COV2.S COVID-19 vaccine or a placebo. This chain uses TRBV5-8 with TRBJ2-7; D may correspond to TRBD1 or TRBD2 (5 bases each). CDR3 loop: CASSLDVEGPQQYF. As DNA, the CDR3 is TGTGCCAGCAGCTTGGACGTTGAGGGGCCTCAGCAGTACTTC. Based on the CDR3 plus reference TRBV5-8 and TRBJ2-7, the full variable domain is EAGVTQSPTHLIKTRGQQATLRCSPISGHTSVYWYQQALGLGLQFLLWYDEGEERNRGNFPPRFSGRQFPNYSSELNVNALELEDSALYLCASSLDVEGPQQYFGPGTRLTVT.